The clone carrying this T cell receptor (beta chain) occurred once. Cohort placement rested on clinical history that participants reported themselves. Original methodology: Researchers report that nucleated cell counts were estimated from reference gene primer amplification. Sequenced by immunoSEQ multiplex PCR; TCRdb stores in-frame clones only, minus some. Clone size and the V and J calls come from that table; the DNA yielded D and trimming. Of approximately 150,000 clones listed, 82% are singletons. This entry is derived from a study of blood T cell repertoires in COVID-19. This CDR3 spans 11 amino acids. The ends lost 5 bases at V and 7 bases at J; junction bases unmatched: 1. Germline values: CDR1 MNHEY, CDR2 SMNVEV (reference sequence).

This chain connects TRBV27 to TRBJ1-1; TRBD1 aligns across 7 bases. The sequencing input was PBMCs or T cells enriched from blood (not recorded which). The receptor comes from a man in his 60s who had recovered from COVID-19. This CDR3 reads CASSGDSEAFF. The CDR3 DNA follows: TGTGCCAGCAGTGGGGACAGTGAAGCTTTCTTT.